This T cell receptor (beta chain) was captured by sequencing in a study of blood T cell repertoires in COVID-19. Study-wide background: Researchers got acute and convalescent COVID-19 samples from the United States, Italy and Spain.

The assay was immunoSEQ multiplex PCR, and TCRdb's table has in-frame clones only and misses some. The data contain around 200,000 clones, approximately 85% of them seen just once; the ten biggest clones take up about 3.3%. Germline loops: CDR1 SGHAT, CDR2 FQNNGV. V was cut by 8 bases and J by 3 bases, with 14 bases left in between. The CDR3 is 14 residues long. This clone was counted a single time. The sequenced material came from peripheral blood. The clonotype was recovered from a man aged 55 to 70 with acute or convalescent COVID-19. The V gene is TRBV11-2, the J gene TRBJ2-1; a weak D match, TRBD2 (6 bases). The CDR3 nucleotides read TGTGCCAGCGGCCGTCGGGAGCTCTACAATGAGCAGTTCTTC. Amino acid sequence: CASGRRELYNEQFF.